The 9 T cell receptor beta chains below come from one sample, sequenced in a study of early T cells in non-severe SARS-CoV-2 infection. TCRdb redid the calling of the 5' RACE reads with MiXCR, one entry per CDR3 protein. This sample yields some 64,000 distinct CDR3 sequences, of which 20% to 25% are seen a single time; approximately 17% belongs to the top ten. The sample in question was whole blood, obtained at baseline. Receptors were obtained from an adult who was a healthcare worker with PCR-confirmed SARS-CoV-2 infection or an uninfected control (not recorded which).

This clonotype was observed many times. CDR3: CASSQASEAFF. For the CDR3, the DNA is TGTGCCAGCAGCCAAGCTAGTGAAGCTTTCTTT. The chain combines TRBV5-5 with TRBJ1-1; D is ambiguous. Trimming cost V 4 bases and J 7 bases, with 8 bases left between them. Germline loops: CDR1 SGHKS, CDR2 YYEKEE (reference sequence). The length of the CDR3 is 11 residues.

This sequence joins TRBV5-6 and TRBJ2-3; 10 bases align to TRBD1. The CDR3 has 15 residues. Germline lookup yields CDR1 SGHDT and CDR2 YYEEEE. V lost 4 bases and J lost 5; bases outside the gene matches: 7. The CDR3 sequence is CASSPPGTGEDTQYF. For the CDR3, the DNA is TGTGCCAGCAGCCCACCTGGGACAGGGGAAGATACGCAGTATTTT.

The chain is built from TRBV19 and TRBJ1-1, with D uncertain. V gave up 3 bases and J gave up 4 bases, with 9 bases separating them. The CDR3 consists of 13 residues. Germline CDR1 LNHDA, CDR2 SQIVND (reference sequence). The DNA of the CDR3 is TGTGCCAGTAGTATGGGTTGGGGCACTGAAGCTTTCTTT. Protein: CASSMGWGTEAFF.

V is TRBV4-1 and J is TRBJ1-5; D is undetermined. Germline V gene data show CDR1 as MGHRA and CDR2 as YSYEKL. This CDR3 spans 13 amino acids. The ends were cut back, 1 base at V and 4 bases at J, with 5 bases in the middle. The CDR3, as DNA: TGCGCCAGCAGCCAAGGGGTTAATCAGCCCCAGCATTTT. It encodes CASSQGVNQPQHF.

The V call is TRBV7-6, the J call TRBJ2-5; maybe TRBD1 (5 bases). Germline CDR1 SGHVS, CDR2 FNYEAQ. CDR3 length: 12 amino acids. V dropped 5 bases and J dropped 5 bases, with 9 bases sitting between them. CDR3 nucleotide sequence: TGTGCCAGCAGCCTAGGGGCGGAGACCCAGTACTTC. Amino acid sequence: CASSLGAETQYF.

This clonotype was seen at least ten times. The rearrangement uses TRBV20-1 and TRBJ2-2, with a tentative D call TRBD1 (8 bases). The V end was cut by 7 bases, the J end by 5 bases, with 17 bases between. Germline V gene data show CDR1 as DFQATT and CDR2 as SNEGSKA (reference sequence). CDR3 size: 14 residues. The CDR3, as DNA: TGCAGTGTCCTTAACAGGGGGGGAACCGGGGAGCTGTTTTTT. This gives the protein CSVLNRGGTGELFF.

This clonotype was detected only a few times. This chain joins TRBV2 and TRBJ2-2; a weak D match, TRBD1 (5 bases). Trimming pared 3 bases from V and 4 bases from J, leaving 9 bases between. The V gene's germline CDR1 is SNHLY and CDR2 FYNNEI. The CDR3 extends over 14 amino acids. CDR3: CASSDIRGTGELFF. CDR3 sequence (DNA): TGTGCCAGCAGTGATATTAGGGGCACCGGGGAGCTGTTTTTT.

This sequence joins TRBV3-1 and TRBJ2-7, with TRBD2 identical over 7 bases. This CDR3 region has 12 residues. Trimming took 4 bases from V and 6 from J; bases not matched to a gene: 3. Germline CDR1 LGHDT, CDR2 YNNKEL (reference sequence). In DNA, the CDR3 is TGTGCCAGCAGCCTCCCGGGGGGCGAGCAGTACTTC. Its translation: CASSLPGGEQYF.

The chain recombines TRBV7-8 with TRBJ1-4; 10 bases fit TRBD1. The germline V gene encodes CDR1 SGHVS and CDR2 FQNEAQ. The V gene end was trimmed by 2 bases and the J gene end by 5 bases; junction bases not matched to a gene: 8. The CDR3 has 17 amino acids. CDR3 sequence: CASSLFSAGQGNEKLFF. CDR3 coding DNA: TGTGCCAGCAGCTTATTCAGTGCGGGACAGGGGAATGAAAAACTGTTTTTT.